This TCR beta chain was observed in a study of human T cells and chemical hapten exposure. About the study: Investigators sensitized roughly 2 cm by roughly 2 cm of upper inner arm skin with 2% DPC.

Unique molecular identifiers were affixed to discrete cDNA molecules within the library. One entry per CDR3 protein, called by TCRdb with MiXCR from the reads. This table holds thousands of distinct CDR3 sequences, about 60% found once. The CDR3 covers 15 residues. V was trimmed by 3 bases and J by 3 bases, leaving 12 bases between them. Germline V gene data show CDR1 as MRHNA and CDR2 as SNTAGT. The sample's treatment: therapeutic diphenylcyclopropenone sensitization with weekly scalp DPC. The study enrolled 18 to 70-year-old alopecia patients suitable for DPC. This clonotype appeared a single time. Its antigen is as yet unknown. Broader study findings: Expanded TCRs clustered into significantly more large CDR3 similarity groups than controls, the analysis revealed.

The V and J genes are TRBV6-4 and TRBJ2-1, with a tentative D call TRBD2 (5 bases). The clonotype was recovered from an adult with alopecia areata. Some clones in this sample may be carry-over from other donors' samples. This table probably holds off-target reads from a library built for another chain. Sequences were derived from whole blood, sampled before DPC sensitization or 2, 6, or about 24 weeks after (not recorded which). CDR3 protein: CASSEVLANYNEQFF. As DNA, the CDR3 is TGTGCCAGCAGTGAAGTCCTAGCCAACTACAATGAGCAGTTCTTC.